One and the same sample provided the 4 T cell receptor beta chains below, sequenced in a study of patients and donors after allogeneic stem cell transplantation. MiXCR, applied by TCRdb to the RT-PCR reads, yields one record per CDR3 protein. Of about 960,000 distinct CDR3 sequences listed, about a sixth are singletons. Sequencing was done on a sample of blood, either unsorted or a sorted T cell fraction (not recorded which). These receptors were obtained from a human donor who was either an allogeneic HSCT recipient or a stem cell or donor lymphocyte infusion donor (not recorded which). It is not recorded whose cells these are; they may come from a transplant donor.

The rearrangement uses TRBV10-3 and TRBJ2-3; 9 positions agree with TRBD2. Germline CDR1 is ENHRY and CDR2 is SYGVKD. The trim removed 5 bases at V and 4 bases at J, leaving 7 bases unmatched. The CDR3 is 15 amino acids. CDR3 in amino acids: CAISRAGGPPDTQYF. The CDR3 nucleotides are TGTGCCATCAGTAGGGCGGGAGGGCCCCCAGATACGCAGTATTTT.

This clonotype was picked up a small number of times. The chain has TRBV18 and TRBJ2-1; no clear D gene. The germline gives CDR1 KGHSH, CDR2 LQKENI. V lost 0 bases and J lost 1, with 10 bases in between. The CDR3 totals 16 residues. The CDR3 DNA reads TGTGCCAGCTCACCACCGGGGTTGGCATCCTACAATGAGCAGTTCTTC. Translated: CASSPPGLASYNEQFF.

This clonotype has more than one count but fewer than ten. The rearrangement joins TRBV12-3 or TRBV12-4 to TRBJ2-7; 8 bases are a match to TRBD2. V was pared by 4 bases and J by 2 bases, with 10 bases of the junction left unmatched. The CDR3 length is 16 residues. CDR3 nucleotide sequence: TGTGCCAGCAGTTCGGCCCTGAGTAGCGGGGCCTACGAGCAGTACTTC. It translates to CASSSALSSGAYEQYF.

This clonotype showed up just a few times. The V call is TRBV5-1, the J call TRBJ2-2; weak D call: TRBD2 (5 bases). V lost 1 base to trimming and J lost 4 bases, with 20 bases between them. Looked up from germline, CDR1 is SGHRS and CDR2 is YFSETQ. The CDR3 runs 18 residues. CDR3 in amino acids: CASSLSNLAGRGTGELFF. The CDR3 nucleotides are TGCGCCAGCAGCTTGTCCAATCTAGCAGGTAGAGGCACCGGGGAGCTGTTTTTT.